This T cell receptor beta chain was profiled in a study of T cell changes during pregnancy in multiple sclerosis. V lost 10 bases, J lost 7 bases, and 17 bases lay in between. CDR1 and CDR2 (germline): MNHEY, SMNVEV (reference sequence). The CDR3 is 13 amino acids. The assay was immunoSEQ multiplex PCR, and TCRdb's table has in-frame clones only and misses some. The sample includes 9,000 to 10,000 clones, under 85% seen only once; the top ten take under 20%. The TCR originated in a female donor in good health, enrolled as a control in a pregnancy study. Sequencing used CD8+ T cells from peripheral blood mononuclear cells, obtained in the third trimester of pregnancy. The V and J genes are TRBV27 and TRBJ1-5; D gene uncertain. This chain's CDR3 is CATMAGVGQPQHF. The CDR3 DNA sequence: TGTGCCACCATGGCCGGGGTAGGACAGCCCCAGCATTTT.